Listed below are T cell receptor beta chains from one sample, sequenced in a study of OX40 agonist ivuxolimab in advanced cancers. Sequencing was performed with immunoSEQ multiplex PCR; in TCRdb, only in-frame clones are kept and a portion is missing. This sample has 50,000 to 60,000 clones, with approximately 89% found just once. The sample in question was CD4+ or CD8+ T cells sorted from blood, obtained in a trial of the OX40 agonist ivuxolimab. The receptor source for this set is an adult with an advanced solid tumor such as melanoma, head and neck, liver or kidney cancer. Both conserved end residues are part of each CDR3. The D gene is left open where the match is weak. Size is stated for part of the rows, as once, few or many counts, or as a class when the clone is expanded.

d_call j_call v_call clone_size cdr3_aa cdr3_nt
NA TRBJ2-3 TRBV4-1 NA CASSQGIRLVGATDTQYF TGCGCCAGCAGCCAAGGGATCCGACTAGTGGGGGCCACAGATACGCAGTATTTT
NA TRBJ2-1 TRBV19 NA CASSPEEGPTNEQFF TGTGCCAGTAGCCCCGAGGAGGGGCCGACGAATGAGCAGTTCTTC
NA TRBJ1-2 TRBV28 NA CASKGSRDIYGYTF TGTGCCAGCAAAGGGAGTCGGGACATCTATGGCTACACCTTC
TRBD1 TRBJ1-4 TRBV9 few CASSAGQGANEKLFF TGTGCCAGCAGCGCGGGACAGGGTGCTAATGAAAAACTGTTTTTT
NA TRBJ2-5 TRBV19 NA CASSIRPQETQYF TGTGCCAGTAGTATCCGGCCTCAAGAGACCCAGTACTTC
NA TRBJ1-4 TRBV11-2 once CASSLEGGSNEKLFF TGTGCCAGCAGCTTAGAAGGCGGATCTAATGAAAAACTGTTTTTT
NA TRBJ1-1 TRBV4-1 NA CASSQEMGSAEAFF TGCGCCAGCAGCCAAGAGATGGGGAGTGCGGAAGCTTTCTTT
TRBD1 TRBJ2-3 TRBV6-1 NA CASSGRTGSTDTQYF TGTGCCAGCAGTGGTAGGACAGGTAGCACAGATACGCAGTATTTT
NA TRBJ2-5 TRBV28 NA CASSLAMNTQYF TGTGCCAGCAGTTTAGCGATGAACACCCAGTACTTC
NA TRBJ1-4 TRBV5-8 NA CASSSIDSPHNEKLFF TGTGCCAGCAGCTCCATAGACAGCCCACATAATGAAAAACTGTTTTTT
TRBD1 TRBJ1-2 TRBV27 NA CASSTYQQGMGGYTF TGTGCCAGCAGTACATACCAACAGGGGATGGGAGGCTACACCTTC
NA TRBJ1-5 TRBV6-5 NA CASSYARVDQPQHF TGTGCCAGCAGTTACGCCAGGGTGGATCAGCCCCAGCATTTT
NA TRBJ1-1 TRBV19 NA CASSHTGTKEAFF TGTGCCAGTAGCCACACCGGGACAAAGGAAGCTTTCTTT
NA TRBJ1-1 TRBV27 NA CASSLDVNTEAFF TGTGCCAGCAGTTTGGACGTGAACACTGAAGCTTTCTTT
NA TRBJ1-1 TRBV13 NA CASTPILRGNTEAFF TGTGCCAGCACCCCCATCTTGCGGGGGAACACTGAAGCTTTCTTT
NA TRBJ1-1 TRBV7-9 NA CASSSNNRAMDTEAFF TGTGCCAGCAGCTCCAATAACAGGGCCATGGACACTGAAGCTTTCTTT
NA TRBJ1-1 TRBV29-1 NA CSAEVAGTEAFF TGCAGCGCTGAAGTTGCCGGTACTGAAGCTTTCTTT
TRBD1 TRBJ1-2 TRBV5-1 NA CASSPGQGPGYGYTF TGCGCCAGCAGCCCCGGACAGGGCCCGGGTTATGGCTACACCTTC
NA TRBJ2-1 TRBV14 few CASSRDFASYNEQFF TGTGCCAGCAGCCGGGACTTCGCCTCCTACAATGAGCAGTTCTTC
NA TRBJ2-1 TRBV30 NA CAWSGVEQFF TGTGCCTGGAGTGGAGTAGAGCAGTTCTTC
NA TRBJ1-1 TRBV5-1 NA CASSESGFLNTEAFF TGCGCCAGCAGCGAGTCAGGGTTTTTGAACACTGAAGCTTTCTTT
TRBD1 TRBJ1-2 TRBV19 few CASSIRQGSTKPYGYTF TGTGCCAGTAGTATTCGACAGGGGTCTACTAAACCATATGGCTACACCTTC
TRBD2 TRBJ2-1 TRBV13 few CASSASGTSTNNEQFF TGTGCCAGCAGCGCCTCCGGGACTAGCACCAACAATGAGCAGTTCTTC
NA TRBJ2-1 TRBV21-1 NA CASSPHAGNDEQFF TGTGCCAGCAGCCCCCATGCAGGGAACGATGAGCAGTTCTTC
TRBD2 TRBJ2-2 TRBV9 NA CASSYMTSGTGELFF TGTGCCAGCAGCTACATGACTAGCGGCACCGGGGAGCTGTTTTTT
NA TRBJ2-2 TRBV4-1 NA CASRDGHSGELFF TGCGCCAGCAGAGACGGACATTCCGGGGAGCTGTTTTTT
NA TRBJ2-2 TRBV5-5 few CASSQLLQKGMNTGELFF TGTGCCAGCAGCCAATTGTTGCAGAAGGGTATGAACACCGGGGAGCTGTTTTTT
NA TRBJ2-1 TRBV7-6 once CASSLFEYNEQFF TGTGCCAGCAGCTTATTTGAGTACAATGAGCAGTTCTTC
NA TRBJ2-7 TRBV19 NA CASSIVSTQEEQYF TGTGCCAGTAGTATAGTGTCAACACAGGAAGAGCAGTACTTC